This TCR beta chain was sequenced during a study of blood T cell repertoires in COVID-19. Study summary: The United States, Italy and Spain provided the acute and convalescent COVID-19 samples. T cells, B-cell-depleted T cells, or PBMCs supplied cDNA or gDNA.

Trimming removed 0 bases at V and 7 bases at J, with 11 bases between. The CDR3 length is 14 residues. Germline loops: CDR1 SGHNT, CDR2 YYREEE (reference sequence). Per the authors' pipeline: How many nucleated cells were present was estimated from reference gene primer amplification. Libraries were prepared by immunoSEQ multiplex PCR; TCRdb keeps only in-frame clonotypes and omits some of them. D and trimming come from the DNA, and the V and J calls and clone size come from that table. The profile shows over 250,000 clones, over 70% of them singletons. J is TRBJ1-5 and V is TRBV5-4; tentative D call: TRBD1 (6 bases). The TCR comes from a woman between 35 and 50 years old who had recovered from COVID-19. Material for sequencing was peripheral blood. The CDR3 protein is CASSLDRASQPQHF. DNA of the CDR3: TGTGCCAGCAGCTTGGACAGGGCTAGCCAGCCCCAGCATTTT. Filled out from reference TRBV5-4 and TRBJ1-5, the complete variable domain reads ETGVTQSPTHLIKTRGQQVTLRCSSQSGHNTVSWYQQALGQGPQFIFQYYREEENGRGNFPPRFSGLQFPNYSSELNVNALELDDSALYLCASSLDRASQPQHFGDGTRLSIL.